These 7 T cell receptor beta chains came from one sample sequenced in a study of identical twins. Using its own MiXCR run on the 5' RACE reads, TCRdb lists one record per CDR3 protein. The data contain under 1 million distinct CDR3 sequences, approximately 13% of them singletons. This sample was also put to use in a study of yellow fever vaccine responses in identical twins.

The sequenced sample consisted of PBMCs. Every receptor here comes from a woman between 18 and 30 years old in good health.

This chain connects TRBV2 to TRBJ2-1, with 7 nucleotides matching TRBD2. Germline CDR1 is SNHLY and CDR2 is FYNNEI. This CDR3 has 18 residues. V was pared by 6 bases and J by 4 bases, with 18 bases of the junction left unmatched. CDR3 nucleotide sequence: TGTGCCAGCAGAGGGACCCTGCGGCTAGCGGTCTTTTACAATGAGCAGTTCTTC. Its translation is CASRGTLRLAVFYNEQFF.

This chain uses TRBV11-2 with TRBJ2-2; no definite D call. CDR3 size: 15 residues. CDR1 and CDR2 (germline): SGHAT, FQNNGV. V was clipped by 4 bases and J by 5 bases, with 14 bases between them. Here the CDR3 reads CASSSLWGLTGELFF. CDR3 nucleotides: TGTGCCAGCAGCTCCTTGTGGGGTCTTACCGGGGAGCTGTTTTTT.

This clonotype was detected many times. This chain uses TRBV12-3 or TRBV12-4 with TRBJ2-1; no definite D call. With 6 bases removed from V and 6 bases from J, the gap between germline ends came to 15 bases. CDR3 length: 14 residues. This chain's CDR3 is CASRKLNSVNEQFF. The CDR3 DNA sequence: TGTGCCAGCAGGAAACTAAACTCGGTCAATGAGCAGTTCTTC.

This clonotype showed up just a few times. J is TRBJ1-4 and V is TRBV7-9; TRBD1 matches 10 bases. Trimming at V came to 5 bases and at J to 2 bases, leaving 8 bases not matched to a gene. Germline V gene data show CDR1 as SEHNR and CDR2 as FQNEAQ (reference sequence). The CDR3 has 17 residues. The CDR3 protein is CASSLLDRGRTNEKLFF. DNA of the CDR3: TGTGCCAGCAGCCTATTGGACAGGGGGAGGACTAATGAAAAACTGTTTTTT.

This chain joins TRBV27 and TRBJ2-2, with a possible D match to TRBD2 (7 bases). V was cut by 7 bases and J by 4 bases, with 13 bases left in between. This CDR3 is 14 amino acids long. CDR1 MNHEY and CDR2 SMNVEV come from the germline V gene (reference sequence). The CDR3 coding sequence is TGTGCCAGCAAAAGGGGGGGGCTCACCGGGGAGCTGTTTTTT. Amino acids: CASKRGGLTGELFF.

This clonotype was recorded a few times. J is TRBJ2-3 and V is TRBV28; no definite D call. Between the trimmed V and J ends, which lost 4 bases and 4 bases, there was a span of 15 bases. The CDR3 length is 15 residues. Germline lookup yields CDR1 MDHEN and CDR2 SYDVKM. Here the CDR3 reads CASSSLGPAADTQYF. CDR3 DNA: TGTGCCAGCAGTTCCTTAGGTCCGGCGGCAGATACGCAGTATTTT.

J is TRBJ1-6 and V is TRBV10-3; D remains ambiguous. V was pared by 0 bases and J by 8 bases, with 11 bases between. From germline, CDR1 is ENHRY and CDR2 SYGVKD. This CDR3 is built from 15 residues. Here the CDR3 reads CAISESTAADSPLHF. The CDR3 region has the DNA TGTGCCATCAGTGAGTCGACCGCGGCGGATTCACCCCTCCACTTT.